Listed here is a single TCR beta chain. What it binds is not known. This specimen comes from a study of T cell repertoires in cytomegalovirus infection. Study-wide points: Across the ex vivo response, the dominant clonotypes were HLA-C-restricted CMV-specific TCR beta clonotypes. Summed frequency of shared TCR beta families picked out CMV carriers who also had the relevant HLA.

TCRdb re-called the reads with MiXCR, one entry per CDR3 protein. The sample contains 200,000 to 300,000 distinct CDR3 sequences, roughly 9% of which appear only once. The sequenced material came from PBMCs. The clonotype originates from a human donor in good health (CMV status not recorded). Some clones in this sample may be carry-over from other donors' samples.

CDR3 DNA: TGCAGTGCTAGAGTGCTAGCGGGACGCCTAGGGACCCAGTACTTC. As protein: CSARVLAGRLGTQYF. J is TRBJ2-5 and V is TRBV20-1; 9 bases match TRBD2. The germline gives CDR1 DFQATT, CDR2 SNEGSKA (reference sequence). The junction had 10 bases not matched to a gene; V was cut back by 1 base and J by 7 bases. CDR3 size: 15 residues.